A single sample is the source of the 10 T cell receptor beta chains below, sequenced in a study of low-dose radiotherapy and immunotherapy resistance in tumors. Primers used for first-strand cDNA, a TRAV- and TRBV-specific set, covered both alpha and beta chains. The TCRs were subjected to amplification over approximately 20 PCR cycles employing a constant-region primer in conjunction with a V-primer adapter. TCRdb independently ran MiXCR on the reads; one entry per CDR3 protein. Of under 10,000 distinct CDR3 sequences detected, over 60% appear once; the ten largest clones hold 8.7%. The receptors here all came from a human donor with advanced metastatic prostate, ovarian, gallbladder or colorectal cancer (not recorded which). This table probably holds off-target reads from a library built for another chain.

This clonotype was seen more than once but under ten times. J is TRBJ2-7 and V is TRBV5-5; a possible D gene is TRBD2 (5 bases). Deletions cut 0 bases from V and 5 bases from J, with 9 bases between. The length of the CDR3 is 13 residues. CDR1 is SGHKS, CDR2 YYEKEE, per germline (reference sequence). Written as DNA, the CDR3 is TGTGCCAGCAGCTTGGGAGGGCCCAACGAGCAGTACTTC. This encodes CASSLGGPNEQYF.

This clonotype was counted once. The junction and the germline gene differ at one end; a read error may be behind it. The V call is TRBV24-1, the J call TRBJ2-4; 8 bases agree with TRBD2. In germline, CDR1 is KGHDR, CDR2 SFDVKD. There are 17 residues in the CDR3. The CDR3 sequence is CASSLLGTGGAKNIQYF. Written as DNA, the CDR3 is TGTGCCAGCAGTTTACTCGGGACGGGAGGGGCCAAAAACATTCAGTACTTC.

The CDR3 sequence is CASGTGDRAPETQYF. The DNA of the CDR3 is TGTGCCAGCGGTACGGGAGACAGAGCACCGGAGACCCAGTACTTC. The chain links TRBV11-2 to TRBJ2-5; a weak D match, TRBD2 (6 bases). V lost 8 bases and J 5 bases, leaving 21 bases between the germline ends. The CDR3 is 15 residues long. CDR1 SGHAT and CDR2 FQNNGV come from the germline V gene. The full variable domain, with the rest looked up from reference TRBV11-2 and TRBJ2-5, is EAGVAQSPRYKIIEKRQSVAFWCNPISGHATLYWYQQILGQGPKLLIQFQNNGVVDDSQLPKDRFSAERLKGVDSTLKIQPAKLEDSAVYLCASGTGDRAPETQYFGPGTRLLVL.

This chain's CDR3 is CASSPPQGVFNYGYTF. The CDR3 bases are TGTGCCAGCTCACCTCCCCAGGGGGTGTTCAACTATGGCTACACCTTC. V is TRBV18 and J is TRBJ1-2; 7 nucleotides agree with TRBD1. Germline V gene lookup returns CDR1 KGHSH and CDR2 LQKENI. This CDR3 is built from 16 residues. J gave up 2 bases and V 3 bases, and 9 bases lay outside the gene matches.

The rearrangement joins TRBV4-3 to TRBJ1-4; D is perhaps TRBD1 (5 bases). V lost 5 bases and J 3 bases, leaving 10 bases between the germline ends. The CDR3 contains 14 residues. Looked up from germline, CDR1 is LGHNA and CDR2 is YSLEER. The CDR3 nucleotides read TGCGCCAGCAGCACCTGGGGGTCTAATGAAAAACTGTTTTTT. Its protein product is CASSTWGSNEKLFF.

This clonotype appeared once. This rearrangement joins TRBV7-6 to TRBJ2-1; D is ambiguous. V lost 9 bases and J lost 6, with 15 bases in between. Per the germline V gene, CDR1 is SGHVS and CDR2 is FNYEAQ. The CDR3 is 13 residues long. Written as DNA, the CDR3 is TGTGCCAGTGGAACCGGCCAGGCCAATGAGCAGTTCTTC. Its translation is CASGTGQANEQFF. The full variable domain, rest sourced from reference TRBV7-6 and TRBJ2-1, is GAGVSQSPRYKVTKRGQDVALRCDPISGHVSLYWYRQALGQGPEFLTYFNYEAQQDKSGLPNDRFSAERPEGSISTLTIQRTEQRDSAMYRCASGTGQANEQFFGPGTRLTVL.

V and J are TRBV5-1 and TRBJ2-1; no clear D. Germline V gene lookup returns CDR1 SGHRS and CDR2 YFSETQ. The CDR3 has 12 residues. Trimming cost V 1 base and J 4 bases, with 3 bases left between them. The CDR3: CASSLLYNEQFF. CDR3 nucleotides: TGCGCCAGCAGCTTGCTGTACAATGAGCAGTTCTTC.

CDR3 loop: CASSQESLRIMDRGREQYF. For the CDR3, the DNA is TGCGCCAGCAGCCAAGAATCCCTCCGAATCATGGACAGGGGGCGCGAGCAGTACTTC. The J gene is TRBJ2-7, the V gene TRBV4-1; 11 bases agree with TRBD1. Looked up from germline, CDR1 is MGHRA and CDR2 is YSYEKL. V shed 0 bases and J 6 bases; nucleotides not matched to a gene: 16. This CDR3 is 19 amino acids long.

This chain links TRBV28 with TRBJ1-2, with D unclear. CDR3 size: 15 residues. The germline gives CDR1 MDHEN, CDR2 SYDVKM. Trimming shortened V by 5 bases and J by 6 bases, and 19 bases separated the two germline ends. The CDR3 loop is CASSPAAPSGNGYTF. In DNA form, the CDR3 reads TGTGCCAGCAGTCCGGCGGCCCCGTCGGGGAATGGCTACACCTTC.

The chain carries TRBV11-2 and TRBJ2-5; D is undetermined. The germline gives CDR1 SGHAT, CDR2 FQNNGV. Trimming cost V 5 bases and J 2 bases, with 6 bases left between them. CDR3 length equals 12 residues. For the CDR3, the DNA is TGTGCCAGCAGCGTAATGCAAGAGACCCAGTACTTC. Encoded protein: CASSVMQETQYF.